The 18 T cell receptor beta chains below come from one sample, sequenced in a study of blood T cell repertoires in COVID-19. The method was immunoSEQ multiplex PCR; TCRdb's version includes in-frame clones alone and lacks a portion of them. Seen here are 150,000 or so clones, over 70% observed once, and the top ten hold roughly 4.9%. Input material: PBMCs or T cells enriched from blood (not recorded which). These TCRs come from a man in his 70s who had been exposed to COVID-19.

This clone showed up just once. The V and J genes are TRBV11-2 and TRBJ2-7; the D is unclear. The CDR3 length is 15 residues. The germline V and J ends were trimmed by 1 base and 1 base, with 11 bases remaining between them. Germline CDR1 SGHAT, CDR2 FQNNGV. CDR3 in DNA: TGTGCCAGCAGCTTAGTTTTGGTAGAATCCTACGAGCAGTACTTC. Amino acids: CASSLVLVESYEQYF.

The chain joins TRBV7-2 to TRBJ2-3; D is unclear. The CDR3 is 12 amino acids. Germline loops: CDR1 SGHTA, CDR2 FQGNSA. V lost 6 bases, J lost 4 bases, and 8 bases lay in between. The CDR3 coding sequence is TGTGCCAGCAGAGAACGAGCAGATACGCAGTATTTT. This translates into CASRERADTQYF.

This sequence joins TRBV24-1 and TRBJ2-3; 7 nucleotides agree with TRBD2. The CDR3 consists of 14 residues. Germline trimming cut 10 bases from V and 0 bases from J; bases unmatched to any gene: 6. Germline CDR1 is KGHDR and CDR2 is SFDVKD. Written as DNA, the CDR3 is TGTGCCACGCAACGGGAGGCAAGCACAGATACGCAGTATTTT. Translation: CATQREASTDTQYF.

The V and J genes are TRBV19 and TRBJ2-3; 10 nucleotides agree with TRBD1. The CDR3 has 16 residues. V shed 5 bases and J 1 base; nucleotides not matched to a gene: 6. Germline V gene lookup returns CDR1 LNHDA and CDR2 SQIVND (reference sequence). CDR3 sequence: CASSDRGRVGTDTQYF. DNA of the CDR3: TGTGCCAGTAGTGACAGGGGGCGGGTCGGCACAGATACGCAGTATTTT.

A few counts support this clone. In DNA form, the CDR3 reads TGTGCCAGCAGTGTTCCCGGGACAGGTCTGTTTGAAGCTTTCTTT. Its protein product is CASSVPGTGLFEAFF. The gene calls are TRBV2 and TRBJ1-1, with 8 bases aligning to TRBD1. The CDR3 is 15 amino acids. Germline V gives CDR1 SNHLY, CDR2 FYNNEI. The trim removed 4 bases at V and 7 bases at J, leaving 11 bases unmatched. Full variable domain (outside the CDR3, taken from reference TRBV2 and TRBJ1-1): EPEVTQTPSHQVTQMGQEVILRCVPISNHLYFYWYRQILGQKVEFLVSFYNNEISEKSEIFDDQFSVERPDGSNFTLKIRSTKLEDSAMYFCASSVPGTGLFEAFFGQGTRLTVV.

The chain's CDR3 is CASSIGPSGVEAFF. As DNA, the CDR3 is TGTGCCAGTAGTATAGGGCCCAGCGGAGTAGAAGCTTTCTTT. The chain couples TRBV19 to TRBJ1-1; D not resolved. Trimming pared 1 base from V and 8 bases from J, leaving 14 bases between. The CDR3 runs to 14 residues. Germline CDR1 LNHDA, CDR2 SQIVND (reference sequence).

This rearrangement joins TRBV19 to TRBJ2-1; 10 positions agree with TRBD2. Germline V gives CDR1 LNHDA, CDR2 SQIVND (reference sequence). The trim removed 3 bases at V and 7 bases at J, leaving 3 bases unmatched. CDR3 length: 14 amino acids. CDR3 residues: CASSITSGINEQFF. The CDR3, as DNA: TGTGCCAGTAGTATTACTAGCGGGATAAATGAGCAGTTCTTC.

V is TRBV21-1 and J is TRBJ2-1; TRBD1 reflects the table's D call only, with no check against the DNA. TRBV21-1 corresponds to a pseudogene. The CDR3 has 13 amino acids. CDR3 amino acids: CASLRVRVDEQFF. The CDR3 nucleotides read TGTGCCAGCCTCCGTGTCAGGGTCGATGAGCAGTTCTTC.

V usage is TRBV5-1 and J usage is TRBJ2-7; TRBD2 agrees at 8 bases. V shed 0 bases, J shed 5 bases, and the junction held 7 bases outside the gene matches. Germline-derived CDR1 and CDR2 are SGHRS and YFSETQ. The CDR3 covers 15 residues. This CDR3 is CASSLGAGDGHEQYF. CDR3 DNA sequence: TGCGCCAGCAGCTTGGGAGCGGGAGACGGGCACGAGCAGTACTTC.

The chain employs TRBV7-8 and TRBJ1-2; D not certain. Germline V gene sequence: CDR1 SGHVS, CDR2 FQNEAQ. The CDR3 has 12 residues. V was shortened by 5 bases and J by 6 bases, with 10 bases between the two germline ends. The CDR3 DNA is TGTGCCAGCAGCCGGAGGAGCGATGGCTACACCTTC. The encoded protein is CASSRRSDGYTF.

This chain links TRBV5-4 with TRBJ2-2; 8 positions agree with TRBD2. CDR1 is SGHNT, CDR2 YYREEE, per germline (reference sequence). CDR3 length: 15 residues. The J segment lost 5 bases and the V segment lost 4 bases, leaving 7 bases of the junction unmatched. DNA of the CDR3: TGTGCCAGCAGCGCAGCGGGAGTGGGTACCGGGGAGCTGTTTTTT. Its translation: CASSAAGVGTGELFF.

The V and J genes are TRBV27 and TRBJ2-5, with D maybe TRBD2 (5 bases). The CDR3 is 15 residues long. Germline values: CDR1 MNHEY, CDR2 SMNVEV (reference sequence). V dropped 1 base and J dropped 5 bases, with 14 bases sitting between them. The CDR3 DNA sequence: TGTGCCAGCAGTTTATTTCACGGAACGGGGGAGACCCAGTACTTC. Protein product: CASSLFHGTGETQYF.

The chain carries TRBV7-2 and TRBJ2-4; 9 nucleotides align to TRBD1. Germline values: CDR1 SGHTA, CDR2 FQGNSA. This CDR3 spans 14 amino acids. V shed 5 bases, J shed 10 bases, and the junction held 9 bases outside the gene matches. The CDR3 nucleotides read TGTGCCAGCAGCCCCGAGGGACAGGGTCGGATTCAGTACTTC. Its translation is CASSPEGQGRIQYF.

This CDR3 is CASSPGKYEQYF. The DNA of the CDR3 is TGTGCCAGCAGCCCAGGGAAGTACGAGCAGTACTTC. This chain joins TRBV12-3 or TRBV12-4 and TRBJ2-7; perhaps TRBD1 as D (5 bases). The V gene lost 6 bases and the J gene lost 4 bases, with 10 bases spanning the gap. The CDR3 runs 12 residues.

V is TRBV3-1 (or the pseudogene TRBV3-2) and J is TRBJ2-5; D perhaps matches TRBD1 (5 bases). This CDR3 comprises 12 residues. Germline V CDR1 and CDR2: LGHDT, YNNKEL (reference sequence). The V gene lost 9 bases and the J gene lost 1 base, with 9 bases spanning the gap. CDR3 bases: TGTGCCAGTACAGGATTCCAAGAGACCCAGTACTTC. Its translation is CASTGFQETQYF.

This clone was detected only a few times. This chain joins TRBV28 and TRBJ1-5; tentatively, D is TRBD1 (6 bases). V lost 4 bases and J lost 6, with 13 bases in between. Germline loops: CDR1 MDHEN, CDR2 SYDVKM. The CDR3 spans 14 residues. The CDR3 region is CASSSLQGSQPQHF. CDR3 DNA sequence: TGTGCCAGCAGTTCCCTACAGGGAAGTCAGCCCCAGCATTTT.

The rearrangement links TRBV12-3 or TRBV12-4 to TRBJ1-5; TRBD1 is a possible D gene (5 bases). Trimming left V 3 bases short and J 7 bases short, with 10 bases between. The CDR3 totals 13 residues. CDR3 nucleotide sequence: TGTGCCAGCAGTTTTCAGGGATCCCAGCCCCAGCATTTT. Its protein is CASSFQGSQPQHF.

The chain recombines TRBV18 with TRBJ2-6, with 10 bases matching TRBD1. This CDR3 spans 15 amino acids. Per germline, CDR1 KGHSH and CDR2 LQKENI. Trimming removed 9 bases from V and 3 bases from J; junction bases left unmatched: 5. The CDR3 nucleotides are TGTGCCAGTTCGGGGACAGGGGTTGGGGCCAACGTCCTGACTTTC. Its translation: CASSGTGVGANVLTF.